This T cell receptor (beta chain) was recovered during a study of shared clonotypes between healthy human individuals. Germline V gives CDR1 SGHTA, CDR2 FQGNSA. This CDR3 is built from 15 residues. The V end was cut by 5 bases, the J end by 0 bases, with 13 bases between. Measured with immunoSEQ multiplex PCR; TCRdb has only the in-frame clones, and not every one. The sample holds 2 million to 3 million clones, 93% seen once. This chain uses TRBV7-2 with TRBJ1-2, with D uncertain. This TCR derives from a man aged 18 to 30 in good health. Some clones in this sample may be carry-over from other donors' samples. Input material: naive CD4+ T cells from PBMCs. Subset here: CD45RA+ positively selected. The CDR3 loop is CASSGRNGPNYGYTF. The CDR3 bases are TGTGCCAGCAGCGGACGTAACGGACCTAACTATGGCTACACCTTC.